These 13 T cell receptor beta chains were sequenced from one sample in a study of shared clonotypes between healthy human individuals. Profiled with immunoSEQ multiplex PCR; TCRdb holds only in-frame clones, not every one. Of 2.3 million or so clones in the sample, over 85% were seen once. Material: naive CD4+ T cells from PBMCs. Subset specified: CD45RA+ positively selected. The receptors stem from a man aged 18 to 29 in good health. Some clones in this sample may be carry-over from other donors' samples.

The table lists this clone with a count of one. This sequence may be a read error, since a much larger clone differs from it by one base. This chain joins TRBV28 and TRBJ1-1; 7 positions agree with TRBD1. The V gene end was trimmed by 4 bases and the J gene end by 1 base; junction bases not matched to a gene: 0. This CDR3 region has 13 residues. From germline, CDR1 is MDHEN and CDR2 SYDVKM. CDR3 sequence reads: CASSWTGNTEAFF. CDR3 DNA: TGTGCCAGCAGTTGGACAGGGAACACTGAAGCTTTCTTT.

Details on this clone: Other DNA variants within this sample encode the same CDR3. The CDR3 here is CASSPGQGLYEQYF. DNA for the CDR3: TGTGCCAGCTCACCCGGACAGGGCCTCTACGAGCAGTACTTC. This chain joins TRBV18 and TRBJ2-7; 8 nucleotides agree with TRBD1. Germline CDR1 KGHSH, CDR2 LQKENI. V lost 3 bases to trimming and J lost 3 bases; unmatched junction nucleotides: 4. The CDR3 runs 14 residues.

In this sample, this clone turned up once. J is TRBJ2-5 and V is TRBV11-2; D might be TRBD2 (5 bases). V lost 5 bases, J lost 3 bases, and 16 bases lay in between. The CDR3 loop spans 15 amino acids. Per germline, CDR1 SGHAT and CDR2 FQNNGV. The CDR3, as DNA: TGTGCCAGCAGCCCCAGAGGCGGTAGCGAAGAGACCCAGTACTTC. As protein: CASSPRGGSEETQYF.

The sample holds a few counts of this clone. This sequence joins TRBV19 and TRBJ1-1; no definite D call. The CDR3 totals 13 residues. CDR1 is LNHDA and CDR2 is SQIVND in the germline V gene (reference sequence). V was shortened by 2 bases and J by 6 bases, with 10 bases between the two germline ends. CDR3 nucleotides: TGTGCCAGTAGTATACCCCCACGGCCTGAAGCTTTCTTT. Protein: CASSIPPRPEAFF.

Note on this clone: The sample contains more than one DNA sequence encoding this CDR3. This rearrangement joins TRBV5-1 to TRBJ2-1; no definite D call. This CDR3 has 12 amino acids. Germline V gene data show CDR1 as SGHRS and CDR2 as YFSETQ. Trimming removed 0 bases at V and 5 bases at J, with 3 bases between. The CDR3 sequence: CASSLGHNEQFF. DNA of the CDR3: TGCGCCAGCAGCTTGGGACACAATGAGCAGTTCTTC. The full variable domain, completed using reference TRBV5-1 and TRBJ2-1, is KAGVTQTPRYLIKTRGQQVTLSCSPISGHRSVSWYQQTPGQGLQFLFEYFSETQRNKGNFPGRFSGRQFSNSRSEMNVSTLELGDSALYLCASSLGHNEQFFGPGTRLTVL.

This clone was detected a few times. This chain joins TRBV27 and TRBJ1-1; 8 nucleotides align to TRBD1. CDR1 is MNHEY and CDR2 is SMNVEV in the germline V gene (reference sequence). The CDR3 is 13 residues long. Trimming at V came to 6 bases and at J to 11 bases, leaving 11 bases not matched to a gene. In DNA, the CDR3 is TGTGCCAGCAGGAGACAGGGGCGCGGCGGGGCTTTCTTT. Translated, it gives CASRRQGRGGAFF.

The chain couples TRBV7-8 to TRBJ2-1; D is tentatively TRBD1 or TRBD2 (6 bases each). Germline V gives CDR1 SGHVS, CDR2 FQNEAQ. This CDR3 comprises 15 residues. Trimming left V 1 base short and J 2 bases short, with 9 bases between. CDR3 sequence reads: CASSLVGGTYNEQFF. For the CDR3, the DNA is TGTGCCAGCAGCTTAGTCGGGGGCACCTACAATGAGCAGTTCTTC. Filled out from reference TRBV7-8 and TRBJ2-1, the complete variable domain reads GAGVSQSPRYKVAKRGQDVALRCDPISGHVSLFWYQQALGQGPEFLTYFQNEAQLDKSGLPSDRFFAERPEGSVSTLKIQRTQQEDSAVYLCASSLVGGTYNEQFFGPGTRLTVL.

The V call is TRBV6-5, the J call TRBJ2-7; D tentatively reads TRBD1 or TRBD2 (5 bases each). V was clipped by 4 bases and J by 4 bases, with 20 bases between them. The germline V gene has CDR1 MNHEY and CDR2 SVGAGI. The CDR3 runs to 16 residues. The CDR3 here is CASSSLLLRWGYEQYF. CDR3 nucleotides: TGTGCCAGCAGTTCCCTTTTGTTGAGGTGGGGGTACGAGCAGTACTTC.

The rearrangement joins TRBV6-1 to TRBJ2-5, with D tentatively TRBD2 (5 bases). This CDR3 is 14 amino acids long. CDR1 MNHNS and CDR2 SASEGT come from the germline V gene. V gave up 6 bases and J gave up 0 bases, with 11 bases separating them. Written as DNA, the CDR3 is TGTGCCAGCAGCGGTCAGGACTACCAAGAGACCCAGTACTTC. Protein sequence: CASSGQDYQETQYF.

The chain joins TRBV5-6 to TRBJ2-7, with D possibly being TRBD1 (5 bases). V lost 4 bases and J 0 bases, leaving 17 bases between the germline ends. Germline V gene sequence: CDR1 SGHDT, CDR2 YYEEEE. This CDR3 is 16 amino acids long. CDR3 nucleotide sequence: TGTGCCAGCAGCAGACCAGGGTTCCAGAGCTCCTACGAGCAGTACTTC. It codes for CASSRPGFQSSYEQYF.

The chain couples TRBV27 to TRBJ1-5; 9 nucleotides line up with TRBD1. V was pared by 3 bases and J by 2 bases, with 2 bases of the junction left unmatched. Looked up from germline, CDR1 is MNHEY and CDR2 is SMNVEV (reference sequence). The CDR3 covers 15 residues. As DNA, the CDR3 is TGTGCCAGCAGTTTCGGGACAGGGCGCAATCAGCCCCAGCATTTT. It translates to CASSFGTGRNQPQHF.

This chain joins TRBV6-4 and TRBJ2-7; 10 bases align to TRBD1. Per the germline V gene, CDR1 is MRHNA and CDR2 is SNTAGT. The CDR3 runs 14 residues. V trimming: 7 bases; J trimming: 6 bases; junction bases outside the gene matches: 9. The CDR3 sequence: CASKYGDRGAEQYF. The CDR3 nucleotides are TGTGCCAGCAAGTATGGGGACAGGGGTGCCGAGCAGTACTTC.

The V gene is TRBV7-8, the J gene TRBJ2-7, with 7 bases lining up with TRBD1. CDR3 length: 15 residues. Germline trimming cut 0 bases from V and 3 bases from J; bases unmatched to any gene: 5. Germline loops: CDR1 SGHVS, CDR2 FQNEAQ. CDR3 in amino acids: CASSLAGTVGYEQYF. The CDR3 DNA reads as TGTGCCAGCAGCTTAGCAGGGACAGTGGGCTACGAGCAGTACTTC. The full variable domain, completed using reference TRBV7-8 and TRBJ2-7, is GAGVSQSPRYKVAKRGQDVALRCDPISGHVSLFWYQQALGQGPEFLTYFQNEAQLDKSGLPSDRFFAERPEGSVSTLKIQRTQQEDSAVYLCASSLAGTVGYEQYFGPGTRLTVT.